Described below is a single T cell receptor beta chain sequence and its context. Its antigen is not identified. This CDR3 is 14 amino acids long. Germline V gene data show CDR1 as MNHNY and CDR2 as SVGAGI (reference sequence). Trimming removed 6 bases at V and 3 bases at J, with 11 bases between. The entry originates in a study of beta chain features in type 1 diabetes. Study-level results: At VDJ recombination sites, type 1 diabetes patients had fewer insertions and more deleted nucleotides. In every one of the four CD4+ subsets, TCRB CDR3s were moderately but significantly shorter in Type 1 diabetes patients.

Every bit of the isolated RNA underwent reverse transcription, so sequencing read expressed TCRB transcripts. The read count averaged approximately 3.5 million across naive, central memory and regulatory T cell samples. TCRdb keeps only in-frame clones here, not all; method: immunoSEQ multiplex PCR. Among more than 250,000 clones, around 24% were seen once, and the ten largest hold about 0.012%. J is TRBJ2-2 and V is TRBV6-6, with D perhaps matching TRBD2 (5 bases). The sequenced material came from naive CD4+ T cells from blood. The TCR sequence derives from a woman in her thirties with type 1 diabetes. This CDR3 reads CASRPTSYTGELFF. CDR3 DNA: TGTGCCAGCAGACCTACTAGTTACACCGGGGAGCTGTTTTTT.